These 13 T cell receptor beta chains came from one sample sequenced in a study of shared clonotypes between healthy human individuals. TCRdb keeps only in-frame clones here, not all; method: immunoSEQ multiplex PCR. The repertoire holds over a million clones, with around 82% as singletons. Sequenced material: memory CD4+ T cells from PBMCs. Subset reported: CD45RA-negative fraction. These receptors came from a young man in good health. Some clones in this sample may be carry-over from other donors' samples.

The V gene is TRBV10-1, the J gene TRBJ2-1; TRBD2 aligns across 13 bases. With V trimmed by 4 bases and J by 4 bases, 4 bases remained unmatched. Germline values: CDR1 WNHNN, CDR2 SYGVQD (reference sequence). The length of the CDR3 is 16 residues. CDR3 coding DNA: TGCGCCAGCAGTGTGGGACTAGCGGGGCTTTACAATGAGCAGTTCTTC. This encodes CASSVGLAGLYNEQFF.

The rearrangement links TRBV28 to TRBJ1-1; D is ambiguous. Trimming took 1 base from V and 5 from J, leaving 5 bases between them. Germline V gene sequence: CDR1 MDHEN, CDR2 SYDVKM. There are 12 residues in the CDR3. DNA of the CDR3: TGTGCCAGCAGTTTATCCATAACTGAAGCTTTCTTT. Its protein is CASSLSITEAFF.

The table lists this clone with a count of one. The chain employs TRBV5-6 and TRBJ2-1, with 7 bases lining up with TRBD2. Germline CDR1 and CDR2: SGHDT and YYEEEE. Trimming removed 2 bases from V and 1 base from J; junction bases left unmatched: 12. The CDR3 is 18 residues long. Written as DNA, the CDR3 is TGTGCCAGCAGCTTAATTTCGAGAGCGGGGAAGTCCTACAATGAGCAGTTCTTC. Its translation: CASSLISRAGKSYNEQFF.

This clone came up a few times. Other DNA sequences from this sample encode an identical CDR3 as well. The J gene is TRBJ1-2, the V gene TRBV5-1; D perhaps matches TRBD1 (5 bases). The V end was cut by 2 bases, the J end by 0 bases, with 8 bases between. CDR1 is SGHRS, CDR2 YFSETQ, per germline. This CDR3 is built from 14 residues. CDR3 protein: CASSLGGANYGYTF. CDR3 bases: TGCGCCAGCAGCTTAGGAGGGGCTAACTATGGCTACACCTTC.

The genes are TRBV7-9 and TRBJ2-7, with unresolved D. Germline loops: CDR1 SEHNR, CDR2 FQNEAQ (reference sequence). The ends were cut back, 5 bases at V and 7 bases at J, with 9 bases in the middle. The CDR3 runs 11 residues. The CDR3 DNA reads TGTGCCAGCAGCCTCGAATCGGAGCAGTACTTC. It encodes CASSLESEQYF.

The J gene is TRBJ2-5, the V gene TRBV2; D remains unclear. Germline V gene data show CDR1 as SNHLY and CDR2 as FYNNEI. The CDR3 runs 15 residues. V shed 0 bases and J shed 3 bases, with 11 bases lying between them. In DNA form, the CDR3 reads TGTGCCAGCAGTGAAGCCTGGGCAGGCGAAGAGACCCAGTACTTC. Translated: CASSEAWAGEETQYF.

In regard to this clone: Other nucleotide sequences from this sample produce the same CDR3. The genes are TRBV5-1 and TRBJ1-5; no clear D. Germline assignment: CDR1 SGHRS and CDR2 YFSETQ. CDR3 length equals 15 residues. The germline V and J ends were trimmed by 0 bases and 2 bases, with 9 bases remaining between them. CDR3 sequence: CASSLVPGGNQPQHF. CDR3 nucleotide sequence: TGCGCCAGCAGCTTGGTGCCCGGGGGCAATCAGCCCCAGCATTTT. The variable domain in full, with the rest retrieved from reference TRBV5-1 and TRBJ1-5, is KAGVTQTPRYLIKTRGQQVTLSCSPISGHRSVSWYQQTPGQGLQFLFEYFSETQRNKGNFPGRFSGRQFSNSRSEMNVSTLELGDSALYLCASSLVPGGNQPQHFGDGTRLSIL.

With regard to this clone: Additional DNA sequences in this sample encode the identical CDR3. DNA of the CDR3: TGTGCCAGCCGGCAGGGGGCGGATCAGCCCCAGCATTTT. Translated: CASRQGADQPQHF. This sequence joins TRBV28 and TRBJ1-5; 8 bases line up with TRBD1. V was pared by 8 bases and J by 5 bases, with 5 bases of the junction left unmatched. CDR3 length: 13 amino acids. From germline, CDR1 is MDHEN and CDR2 SYDVKM. Complete variable domain (other parts from reference TRBV28 and TRBJ1-5): DVKVTQSSRYLVKRTGEKVFLECVQDMDHENMFWYRQDPGLGLRLIYFSYDVKMKEKGDIPEGYSVSREKKERFSLILESASTNQTSMYLCASRQGADQPQHFGDGTRLSIL.

As DNA, the CDR3 is TGTGCCAGTAGCGTCTCCGGGACCCTGGTCTATGGCTACACCTTC. Protein: CASSVSGTLVYGYTF. This chain joins TRBV19 and TRBJ1-2; tentative D call: TRBD1 (5 bases). This CDR3 region has 15 residues. Germline V gene lookup returns CDR1 LNHDA and CDR2 SQIVND (reference sequence). V was trimmed by 6 bases and J by 4 bases, leaving 18 bases between them.

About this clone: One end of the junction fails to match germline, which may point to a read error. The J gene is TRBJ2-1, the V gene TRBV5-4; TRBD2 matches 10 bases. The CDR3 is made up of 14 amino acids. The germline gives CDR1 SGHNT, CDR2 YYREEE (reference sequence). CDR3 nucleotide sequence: TGCGCCAGTACGACTAGCGGGCCTGGGAGAGAGCAGTTCTTC. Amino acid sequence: CASTTSGPGREQFF.

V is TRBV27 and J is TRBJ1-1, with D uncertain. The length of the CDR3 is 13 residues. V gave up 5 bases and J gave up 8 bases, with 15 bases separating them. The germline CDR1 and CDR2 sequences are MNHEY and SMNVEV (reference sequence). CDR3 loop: CASSPQPHREAFF. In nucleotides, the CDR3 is TGTGCCAGCAGTCCACAACCACATAGGGAAGCTTTCTTT.

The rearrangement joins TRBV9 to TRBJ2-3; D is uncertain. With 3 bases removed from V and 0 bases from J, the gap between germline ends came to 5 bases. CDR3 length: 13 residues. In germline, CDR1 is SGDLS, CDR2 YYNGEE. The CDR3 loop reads CASSAQSTDTQYF. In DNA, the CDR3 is TGTGCCAGCAGCGCCCAGAGCACAGATACGCAGTATTTT. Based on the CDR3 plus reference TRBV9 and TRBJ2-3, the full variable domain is DSGVTQTPKHLITATGQRVTLRCSPRSGDLSVYWYQQSLDQGLQFLIQYYNGEERAKGNILERFSAQQFPDLHSELNLSSLELGDSALYFCASSAQSTDTQYFGPGTRLTVL.

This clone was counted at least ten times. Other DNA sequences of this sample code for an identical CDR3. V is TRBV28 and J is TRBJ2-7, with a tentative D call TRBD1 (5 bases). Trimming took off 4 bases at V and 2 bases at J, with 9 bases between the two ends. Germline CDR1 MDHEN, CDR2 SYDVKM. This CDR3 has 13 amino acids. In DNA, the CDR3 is TGTGCCAGCAGTTCGACAGCTACCTACGAGCAGTACTTC. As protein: CASSSTATYEQYF.